By sample share, the clone carrying this T cell receptor (beta chain) is medium-sized (0.01 to 0.1%). This specimen comes from a study of neurological immune-mediated disorders. About 1 million sorted CD4+ or CD8+ T cells made each library. Trimming took 7 bases from V and 3 from J, leaving 9 bases between them. This CDR3 is built from 12 residues. One entry per CDR3 protein, called by TCRdb with MiXCR from the 5' RACE reads. The sample records about 15,000 distinct CDR3 sequences, approximately 3.7% being singletons. The chain is built from TRBV12-3 or TRBV12-4 and TRBJ1-1, with D perhaps TRBD1 (5 bases). Sequenced input: CD8+ T cells from blood. The origin of this receptor is a woman aged 40-49 years in good health. The CDR3 bases are TGTGCCAGCACTCAGGGTGACACTGAAGCTTTCTTT. Amino acids: CASTQGDTEAFF.